Listed below are T cell receptor beta chains from one sample, sequenced in a study of blood T cells in healthy people across ages. MiXCR, applied by TCRdb to the 5' RACE reads, yields one record per CDR3 protein. This table holds about 1.6 million distinct CDR3 sequences, about 35% found once. Sequencing input: blood. These receptors all come from a woman aged 30 to 39 in good health. The CDR3 runs from the conserved cysteine through the conserved F or W. A D gene is named only where the DNA matches it firmly. Clone size is shown for a subset of rows, as once, few, many or a class of expanded clone.

j_gene: TRBJ1-1; v_gene: TRBV19; d_gene: -; abundance: -; CDR3nt: TGTGCCAGTAGTATAGTGCGAGGGGGCACTGAAGCTTTCTTT; CDR3aa: CASSIVRGGTEAFF
j_gene: TRBJ1-5; v_gene: TRBV20-1; d_gene: -; abundance: -; CDR3nt: TGCAGTGGCTCGGTGGGGGCCCATCCCCAGCATTTT; CDR3aa: CSGSVGAHPQHF
j_gene: TRBJ1-2; v_gene: TRBV11-2; d_gene: TRBD1; abundance: -; CDR3nt: TGTGCCAGCAGCTTAGATCAGGGGGCGCTGGATGGCCACACCTTC; CDR3aa: CASSLDQGALDGHTF
j_gene: TRBJ1-2; v_gene: TRBV5-6; d_gene: -; abundance: -; CDR3nt: TGTGCCAGCAGCTCGATCGGCACGGACCCCAGCTCTAACTATGGCTACACCTTC; CDR3aa: CASSSIGTDPSSNYGYTF
j_gene: TRBJ1-5; v_gene: TRBV20-1; d_gene: TRBD1; abundance: -; CDR3nt: TGCAGTGCTAGAGAGGGCCAACAGGGGGCCTGGAGCAATCAGCCCCAGCATTTT; CDR3aa: CSAREGQQGAWSNQPQHF
j_gene: TRBJ1-2; v_gene: TRBV3-1; d_gene: TRBD1; abundance: -; CDR3nt: TGTGCCAGCAGCTCGGACAGGGCACACTATGGCTACACCTTC; CDR3aa: CASSSDRAHYGYTF
j_gene: TRBJ2-1; v_gene: TRBV12-3/TRBV12-4; d_gene: TRBD2; abundance: -; CDR3nt: TGTGCCAGCTTTAGCGGGAGCCGGGGCAATGAGCAGTTCTTC; CDR3aa: CASFSGSRGNEQFF
j_gene: TRBJ1-2; v_gene: TRBV2; d_gene: -; abundance: -; CDR3nt: TGTGCCAGCACCCGTACAGCTCGCGGTGGCTACACCTTC; CDR3aa: CASTRTARGGYTF
j_gene: TRBJ1-1; v_gene: TRBV5-1; d_gene: TRBD1; abundance: -; CDR3nt: TGCGCCAGCAGCTATGGACAGGGGGCGAACACTGAAGCTTTCTTT; CDR3aa: CASSYGQGANTEAFF
j_gene: TRBJ2-3; v_gene: TRBV9; d_gene: TRBD1; abundance: few; CDR3nt: TGTGCCAGCAGCGTAGAGGCAGGGGGCCTCACAGATACGCAGTATTTT; CDR3aa: CASSVEAGGLTDTQYF
j_gene: TRBJ2-7; v_gene: TRBV4-1; d_gene: TRBD2; abundance: many; CDR3nt: TGCGCCAGCAGCCGCCCCTTAAGGATGACTAGCGGATTTTCCTACGAGCAGTACTTC; CDR3aa: CASSRPLRMTSGFSYEQYF
j_gene: TRBJ1-2; v_gene: TRBV7-9; d_gene: -; abundance: few; CDR3nt: TGTGCCAGCAGCCCGAAAGGGCCAGCATTCCGGAACTATGGCTACACCTTC; CDR3aa: CASSPKGPAFRNYGYTF
j_gene: TRBJ2-7; v_gene: TRBV27; d_gene: -; abundance: few; CDR3nt: TGTGCCAGCAGCACCTTAAGGGGTGCACTTCCCTACGAGCAGTACTTC; CDR3aa: CASSTLRGALPYEQYF
j_gene: TRBJ2-1; v_gene: TRBV20-1; d_gene: -; abundance: -; CDR3nt: TGCAGTGCTAGTTTCGGTGAGCAGTTCTTC; CDR3aa: CSASFGEQFF
j_gene: TRBJ2-7; v_gene: TRBV9; d_gene: -; abundance: few; CDR3nt: TGTGCCAGCAACCCGCAAGGGGGGACCTACGAGCAGTACTTC; CDR3aa: CASNPQGGTYEQYF
j_gene: TRBJ2-5; v_gene: TRBV27; d_gene: -; abundance: few; CDR3nt: TGTGCCAGCAGCGCCCGAGTTTCCATTGGGGAGCAGTACTTC; CDR3aa: CASSARVSIGEQYF
j_gene: TRBJ2-3; v_gene: TRBV20-1; d_gene: TRBD2; abundance: -; CDR3nt: TGCAGTGCTAGGGACGTACCCACTAGCGGGACCCGACTTACTAGCACAGATACGCAGTATTTT; CDR3aa: CSARDVPTSGTRLTSTDTQYF
j_gene: TRBJ1-2; v_gene: TRBV12-3/TRBV12-4; d_gene: -; abundance: -; CDR3nt: TGTGCCAGCAGTTTAAGCGGCCACTATGGCTACACCTTC; CDR3aa: CASSLSGHYGYTF
j_gene: TRBJ2-3; v_gene: TRBV7-2; d_gene: TRBD2; abundance: few; CDR3nt: TGTGCCAGCAGCTCTAGTTCGGGACTAGCGGAGCCCACAGATACGCAGTATTTT; CDR3aa: CASSSSSGLAEPTDTQYF
j_gene: TRBJ2-1; v_gene: TRBV20-1; d_gene: -; abundance: few; CDR3nt: TGCAGTGCTAGGTCCGGGAGCCAGGCCTACAATGAGCAGTTCTTC; CDR3aa: CSARSGSQAYNEQFF
j_gene: TRBJ2-1; v_gene: TRBV4-1; d_gene: TRBD1; abundance: -; CDR3nt: TGCGCCAGCAGCCAGGAACGGGACAGGGGAACCAATGAGCAGTTCTTC; CDR3aa: CASSQERDRGTNEQFF
j_gene: TRBJ2-7; v_gene: TRBV7-2; d_gene: TRBD2; abundance: few; CDR3nt: TGTGCCAGCAGCTTAAGTGGGCTAGCGGGATCCTACGAGCAGTACTTC; CDR3aa: CASSLSGLAGSYEQYF
j_gene: TRBJ2-7; v_gene: TRBV4-1; d_gene: TRBD1; abundance: -; CDR3nt: TGCGCCAGCAGCCCTGGACAGGGAAAGTGCTACGAGCAGTACTTC; CDR3aa: CASSPGQGKCYEQYF
j_gene: TRBJ2-5; v_gene: TRBV7-2; d_gene: TRBD2; abundance: many; CDR3nt: TGTGCCAGCAGCTTCGGAACCGGGACTAGCGGTAAAGAGACCCAGTACTTC; CDR3aa: CASSFGTGTSGKETQYF
j_gene: TRBJ2-1; v_gene: TRBV4-1; d_gene: TRBD2; abundance: few; CDR3nt: TGCGCCAGCAGCCAAGCACCCGGAACGGGGGGGCTCAATGAGCAGTTCTTC; CDR3aa: CASSQAPGTGGLNEQFF
j_gene: TRBJ2-3; v_gene: TRBV2; d_gene: TRBD2; abundance: -; CDR3nt: TGTGCCAGCACCGGGGGGGACACCACAGATACGCAGTATTTT; CDR3aa: CASTGGDTTDTQYF
j_gene: TRBJ2-3; v_gene: TRBV9; d_gene: -; abundance: -; CDR3nt: TGTGCCAGCAGCGTAGACGGGGGAGGCACAGATACGCAGTATTTT; CDR3aa: CASSVDGGGTDTQYF
j_gene: TRBJ2-1; v_gene: TRBV6-5; d_gene: TRBD2; abundance: once; CDR3nt: TGTGCCAGCAGTTACGATAGCGGGGGAGACAATGAGCAGTTCTTC; CDR3aa: CASSYDSGGDNEQFF
j_gene: TRBJ1-2; v_gene: TRBV28; d_gene: -; abundance: -; CDR3nt: TGTGCCAGCAGTTTTGGGTCCCAGGGCACCTTC; CDR3aa: CASSFGSQGTF
j_gene: TRBJ1-2; v_gene: TRBV4-2; d_gene: TRBD1; abundance: -; CDR3nt: TGTGCCAGCAGCCAAGGGCCACAGGGGGCGCAGGGCTACACCTTC; CDR3aa: CASSQGPQGAQGYTF
j_gene: TRBJ2-7; v_gene: TRBV7-6; d_gene: TRBD2; abundance: -; CDR3nt: TGTGCCAGCAGCAAAACTAGCGGGTACGAGCAGTACTTC; CDR3aa: CASSKTSGYEQYF
j_gene: TRBJ2-7; v_gene: TRBV5-1; d_gene: -; abundance: -; CDR3nt: TGCGCCAGCAGCTTTGGGGGTCACAGCTCCTACGAGCAGTACTTC; CDR3aa: CASSFGGHSSYEQYF
j_gene: TRBJ2-3; v_gene: TRBV9; d_gene: -; abundance: -; CDR3nt: TGTGCCAGCAGCGCCCGGACTACTAACACAGATACGCAGTATTTT; CDR3aa: CASSARTTNTDTQYF
j_gene: TRBJ2-2; v_gene: TRBV5-1; d_gene: TRBD2; abundance: -; CDR3nt: TGCGCCAGCACCTTTACACTAGCGGGCACCGGGGAGCTGTTTTTT; CDR3aa: CASTFTLAGTGELFF
j_gene: TRBJ1-1; v_gene: TRBV7-9; d_gene: -; abundance: many; CDR3nt: TGTGCCAGCAGCTTAGACCAGACGGAAGCTTTCTTT; CDR3aa: CASSLDQTEAFF
j_gene: TRBJ2-3; v_gene: TRBV4-1; d_gene: -; abundance: few; CDR3nt: TGCGCCAGCAGCCAACGGGGTTCTAGCACAGATACGCAGTATTTT; CDR3aa: CASSQRGSSTDTQYF
j_gene: TRBJ2-2; v_gene: TRBV3-1; d_gene: -; abundance: few; CDR3nt: TGTGCCAGCAAGGGGTTCACCGGGGAGCTGTTTTTT; CDR3aa: CASKGFTGELFF
j_gene: TRBJ1-5; v_gene: TRBV11-2; d_gene: -; abundance: -; CDR3nt: TGTGCCAGCAGCCGTAGGGGGGATCAGCCCCAGCATTTT; CDR3aa: CASSRRGDQPQHF
j_gene: TRBJ2-7; v_gene: TRBV6-5; d_gene: -; abundance: -; CDR3nt: TGTGCCAGCAGTTACTCGTCAGGGAGCTCCTACAATGAGCAGTACTTC; CDR3aa: CASSYSSGSSYNEQYF
j_gene: TRBJ2-1; v_gene: TRBV29-1; d_gene: -; abundance: many; CDR3nt: TGCAGCGTTGTCTCCGGTGATGATGAGCAGTTCTTC; CDR3aa: CSVVSGDDEQFF
j_gene: TRBJ1-1; v_gene: TRBV20-1; d_gene: TRBD1; abundance: few; CDR3nt: TGCAGTGCTAGAGTTCCTGGTGGACAGGGGCGTACGATGAACACTGAAGCTTTCTTT; CDR3aa: CSARVPGGQGRTMNTEAFF
j_gene: TRBJ2-5; v_gene: TRBV10-3; d_gene: -; abundance: -; CDR3nt: TGTGCCATCTCTCCCGCCGCCCGGGGGGAGACCCAGTACTTC; CDR3aa: CAISPAARGETQYF
j_gene: TRBJ2-7; v_gene: TRBV7-8; d_gene: TRBD2; abundance: -; CDR3nt: TGTGCCAGCAGCTTAGTGAGTCTTCTGGGAGCGGGAGAGGCCTACGAGCAGTACTTC; CDR3aa: CASSLVSLLGAGEAYEQYF
j_gene: TRBJ1-2; v_gene: TRBV28; d_gene: TRBD1; abundance: -; CDR3nt: TGTGCCAGCAGTTTATCCCGCCCGGGGACAGGCCCTGGCTACACCTTC; CDR3aa: CASSLSRPGTGPGYTF
j_gene: TRBJ2-4; v_gene: TRBV4-2; d_gene: TRBD1; abundance: many; CDR3nt: TGTGCCAGCAGCCAAGATCTGCTTTGGACAGGGGACAAAAACATTCAGTACTTC; CDR3aa: CASSQDLLWTGDKNIQYF
j_gene: TRBJ2-3; v_gene: TRBV29-1; d_gene: TRBD2; abundance: many; CDR3nt: TGCAGCGTATCTTTCCGGACTAGTGGTGCAGATACGCAGTATTTT; CDR3aa: CSVSFRTSGADTQYF
j_gene: TRBJ2-2; v_gene: TRBV7-9; d_gene: -; abundance: -; CDR3nt: TGTGCCAGCAGAAAACAGGGAATCCTACACACCGGGGAGCTGTTTTTT; CDR3aa: CASRKQGILHTGELFF
j_gene: TRBJ2-7; v_gene: TRBV4-1; d_gene: -; abundance: few; CDR3nt: TGCGCCAGCAGCCAGCTCGACACGACGAACTACGAGCAGTACTTC; CDR3aa: CASSQLDTTNYEQYF
j_gene: TRBJ2-7; v_gene: TRBV4-1; d_gene: TRBD2; abundance: -; CDR3nt: TGCGCCAGCAGCCAATACGCCCCCGGGACTAGCGATCCCTACGAGCAGTACTTC; CDR3aa: CASSQYAPGTSDPYEQYF
j_gene: TRBJ2-7; v_gene: TRBV11-2; d_gene: TRBD1; abundance: few; CDR3nt: TGTGCCAGCAGCTCTAAGAGTCTCGACAGGGTGGCCTACGAGCAGTACTTC; CDR3aa: CASSSKSLDRVAYEQYF
j_gene: TRBJ2-5; v_gene: TRBV3-1; d_gene: -; abundance: -; CDR3nt: TGTGCCAGCAGCCAATCCCTAGGGGCAGAGACCCAGTACTTC; CDR3aa: CASSQSLGAETQYF